Below, one TCR beta chain is given with its context. Its antigen is undetermined. With 3 bases removed from V and 9 bases from J, the gap between germline ends came to 9 bases. From germline, CDR1 is ENHRY and CDR2 SYGVKD. The CDR3 has 12 amino acids. Method: immunoSEQ multiplex PCR; TCRdb's copy keeps in-frame clones and lacks some. The data contain about 1.4 million clones, more than 95% of them singletons. The data stem from a study of shared clonotypes between healthy human individuals. Points from the study as a whole: In having few donors, the study represented limited genetic and exposure-history diversity. Estimated richness values were generally larger in naive subsets than in memory subsets.

This clonotype was obtained from a man aged 25-40 years in good health. The sequenced sample was naive CD4+ T cells sorted from blood. As for subset: CD45RA+ positively selected. This sequence joins TRBV10-3 and TRBJ2-1; unclear D gene. Written as DNA, the CDR3 is TGTGCCATCAGTGACGTAGCCGGTGAGCAGTTCTTC. It specifies CAISDVAGEQFF.